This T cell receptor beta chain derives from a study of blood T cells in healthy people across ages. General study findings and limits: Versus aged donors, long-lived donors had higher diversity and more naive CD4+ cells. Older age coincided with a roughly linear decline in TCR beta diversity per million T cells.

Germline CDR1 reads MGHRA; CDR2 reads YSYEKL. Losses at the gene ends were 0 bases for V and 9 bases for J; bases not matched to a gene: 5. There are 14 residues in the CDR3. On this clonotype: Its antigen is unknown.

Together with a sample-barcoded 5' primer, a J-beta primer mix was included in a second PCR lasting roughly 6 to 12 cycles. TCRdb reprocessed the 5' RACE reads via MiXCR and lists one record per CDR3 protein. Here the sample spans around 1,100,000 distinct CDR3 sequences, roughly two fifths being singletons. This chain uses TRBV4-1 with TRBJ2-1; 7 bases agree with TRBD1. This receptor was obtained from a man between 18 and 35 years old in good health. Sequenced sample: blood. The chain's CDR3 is CASSQDDRESEQFF. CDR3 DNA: TGCGCCAGCAGCCAAGACGACAGGGAGAGTGAGCAGTTCTTC.